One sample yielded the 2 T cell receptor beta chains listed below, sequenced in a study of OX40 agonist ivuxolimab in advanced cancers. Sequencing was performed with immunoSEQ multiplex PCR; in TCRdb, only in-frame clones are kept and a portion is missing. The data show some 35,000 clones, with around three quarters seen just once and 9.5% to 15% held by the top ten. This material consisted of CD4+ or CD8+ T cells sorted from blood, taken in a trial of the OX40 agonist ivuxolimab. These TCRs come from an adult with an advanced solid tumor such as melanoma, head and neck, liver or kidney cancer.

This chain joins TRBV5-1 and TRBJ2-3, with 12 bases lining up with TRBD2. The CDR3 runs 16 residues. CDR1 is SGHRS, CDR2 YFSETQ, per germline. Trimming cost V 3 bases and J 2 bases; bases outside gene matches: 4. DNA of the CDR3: TGCGCCAGCAGCTCCGGACTAGCGGGACCCACAGATACGCAGTATTTT. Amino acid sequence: CASSSGLAGPTDTQYF.

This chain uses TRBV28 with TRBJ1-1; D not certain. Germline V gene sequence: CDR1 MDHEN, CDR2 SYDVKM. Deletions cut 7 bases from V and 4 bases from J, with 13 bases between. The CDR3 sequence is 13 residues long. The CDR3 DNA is TGTGCCAGCATGGGATGGTCGACCACTGAAGCTTTCTTT. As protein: CASMGWSTTEAFF.